This T cell receptor (beta chain) was captured by sequencing in a study of blood T cell repertoires in COVID-19. CDR3 length: 15 amino acids. Trimming took off 2 bases at V and 3 bases at J, with 13 bases between the two ends. Germline CDR1 MNHNS, CDR2 SASEGT. Produced via immunoSEQ multiplex PCR; TCRdb's table is partial and in-frame only. The data contain 180,000 or so clones, about nine tenths of them singletons. This clone was observed once. The clonotype originates from a woman aged 55-70 years with COVID-19, enrolled during active disease. This chain uses TRBV6-1 with TRBJ1-1, with D tentatively TRBD1 (5 bases). The sequenced sample consisted of peripheral blood. The CDR3: CASSESPGGDTEAFF. The CDR3 nucleotides read TGTGCCAGCAGTGAATCCCCGGGGGGGGACACTGAAGCTTTCTTT.